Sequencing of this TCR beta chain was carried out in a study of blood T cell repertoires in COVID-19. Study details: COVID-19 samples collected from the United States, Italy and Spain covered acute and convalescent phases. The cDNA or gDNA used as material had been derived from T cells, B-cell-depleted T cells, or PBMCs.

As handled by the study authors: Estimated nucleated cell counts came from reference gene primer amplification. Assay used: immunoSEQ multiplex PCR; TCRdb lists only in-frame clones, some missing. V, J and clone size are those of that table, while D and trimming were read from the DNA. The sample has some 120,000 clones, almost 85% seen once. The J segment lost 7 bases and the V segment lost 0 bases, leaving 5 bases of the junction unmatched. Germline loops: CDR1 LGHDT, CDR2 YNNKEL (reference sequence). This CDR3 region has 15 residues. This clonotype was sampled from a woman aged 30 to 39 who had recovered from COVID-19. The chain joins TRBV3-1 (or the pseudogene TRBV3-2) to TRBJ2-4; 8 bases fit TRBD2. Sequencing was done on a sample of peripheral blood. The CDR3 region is CASSQDTGLGNIQYF. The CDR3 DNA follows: TGTGCCAGCAGCCAAGATACGGGACTAGGTAACATTCAGTACTTC.